This T cell receptor (beta chain) was sequenced in a study of cytomegalovirus exposure and HLA in healthy donors (dated by TCRdb to 2015 to 2018). Background on the whole study: In an earlier analysis of 550 to 750 of the donors, under 300 Gb of sequence data and 117 million unique TCR beta sequences from about 179 million T cells were reported. About 310 gigabases of sequencing data and 70 million to 85 million unique TCR sequences were included in an early release covering 550 to 800 HLA-typed donors. Among the roughly 400 genotyped donors, under 90% belonged to the genetic ancestry cluster associated with self-reported Caucasian donors. The aim of the study was to test whether cataloging public T cell receptors could identify signatures of past pathogen exposure. The study profiled the T cell repertoires of 500 to 800 subjects by immunosequencing and related them to cytomegalovirus serostatus. A separate validation cohort of 90 to 150 different subjects was used in addition to the approximately 700-subject first cohort. To predict cytomegalovirus infection status, the study combined high-throughput TCR immunosequencing, statistical association of individual TCRs with disease status, and machine learning. A later analysis re-analyzed previously published TCR beta repertoires from roughly 600 donors and added high-resolution HLA genotyping to study TCR occurrence patterns. The later analysis used no new phenotypic data to find candidate immune exposures, relying instead on TCR beta sequences and their occurrence across donors. An earlier analysis of several hundred of the donors used high-throughput TCR beta sequencing to judge whether each TCR beta V gene segment behaved as functional or pseudogenic. Donor age, sex, ethnicity and CMV serostatus were collected together with the repertoire data. Genome-wide SNP genotypes for about 65% of the roughly 670 donors were used in a later genetic analysis, which treated that subset as a discovery cohort. Every discovery cohort repertoire had been produced on one sequencing platform. Class I and class II HLA loci were covered by the typing at four-digit resolution. The number of donors typed differed by locus, with about 629-630 for A, B, C, DRB1 and DQB1, roughly 520 for DQA1, under 610 for DPA1, and around 430 for DPB1. Roughly five DR-DQ haplotypes were handled as single units for association and clustering, since linkage in the cohort was strong. Across some 400 genotyped donors of the cohort, an average of approximately 220,000 unique TCR beta nucleotide sequences per donor were sequenced, and approximately 17% of those sequences were non-productive.

The library was prepared using the immunoSEQ multiplex PCR assay. The multiplex PCR relied on a mix of 60 forward primers for TCR Vbeta segments and 13 reverse primers for TCR Jbeta segments. Amplification of the CDR3 region of rearranged TCR beta genes was performed with a multiplex PCR assay on genomic DNA. Amplified TCR beta libraries were sequenced as 87-base-pair reads on the Illumina HiSeq System. The published analysis was carried out like this. In a later analysis, roughly 80 million unique TCR beta chains were counted across the 666 repertoires, and approximately 11 million of these chains were shared by at least two donors. A nearest-neighbor algorithm error-corrected the raw reads and collapsed the reads into unique sequences, merging closely related sequences to remove PCR and sequencing errors. CDR3 sequences were aligned to IMGT reference sequences to assign V, D and J gene segments. For a sequence to be retained, at least a six-nucleotide match to both a V gene segment and a J gene segment was required. A rearrangement counted as productive if the CDR3 had no stop codons and remained in frame with V and J, and every other rearrangement counted as non-productive. CDR3 was defined by IMGT convention, running from the second conserved V-encoded cysteine to the conserved J-encoded phenylalanine. The earlier analysis of 500 to 600 of the donors excluded sequences that lacked an unambiguous match to a single V gene segment. In an earlier analysis of roughly 600 of the donors, a V segment was called functional when productive rearrangements were above 56.7%, and segregating when the standard deviation between donors exceeded 5%. A statistical classification framework was developed to diagnose cytomegalovirus status using the catalog of TCR beta chain sequences. In a later analysis, TCR nucleotide sequences were compared against IMGT/GENE-DB human TR gene sequences so that V and J genes could be assigned. Using the TCRdist pipeline, a later analysis assigned CDR3 sequences along with most-parsimonious VDJ recombination scenarios. In a later analysis, each TCR beta chain was defined by its CDR3 amino acid sequence together with its V-gene family, and reads lacking a unique V-gene family were excluded. A later analysis removed 600 or so highly shared, low-generation-probability nucleotide sequences to deal with suspected cross-contamination and a sequencing artifact. For each public chain, a later analysis derived a clonal expansion index from normalized ranks of inferred template counts within each repertoire. In a later analysis, generation probabilities were computed with a VDJ recombination model fitted to out-of-frame rearrangements, and the resulting probabilities were checked against IGoR. In a later analysis, TCR-TCR, TCR-HLA and TCR-CMV co-occurrence was scored with hypergeometric tests, and a repertoire-size bias correction was applied to TCR pairs. False discovery rates were estimated in a later analysis by permuting HLA or CMV assignments 20 times. In a later analysis, co-occurring TCRs were grouped using DBSCAN, with TCRdist sequence similarity added in when clustering inside HLA-allele-positive subsets. Co-occurrence clustering excluded repertoires with fewer than 30,000 or more than 120,000 public chains, plus five with anomalous nucleotide sharing. In TCRdb, the immuneACCESS table is reduced to in-frame sequences with V and J assigned. These tables do not hold every clone; where another copy was compared, an unresolved V gene accounts for under half, and the others remain unexplained. The V and J calls and clone size come from that table; D and trimming were worked out from the DNA. The sample table records roughly 100,000 clones; 76% of these occur just once. 9% to 12% of the sample is in the top ten clones.

The junction shows trimming of 3 bases on V and 9 bases on J, and the gene matches do not reach 8 bases of it. Spanning cysteine to phenylalanine, the CDR3 consists of 15 amino acids. Only the CDR3 DNA stays, 45 bases, in frame from base 1. The germline V gene sets CDR1 to MDHEN and CDR2 to SYDVKM. Findings and caveats that apply to the study as a whole: In the study, about 150 TCR beta chains were listed as associated with cytomegalovirus. The classifier was reported to diagnose cytomegalovirus status with high specificity and sensitivity in both the original and validation cohorts. A later analysis reported that several top co-occurrence clusters appeared linked to parvovirus B19, influenza, CMV and Epstein-Barr virus. Some IMGT-functional V segments, including TRBV6-2 and TRBV6-3, could not be distinguished by the 87-base-pair reads and were therefore excluded. V-gene and J-gene trimming of TCR beta chains was associated with a missense DCLRE1C variant in a later genetic analysis, and the association was replicated in an independent cohort. In a later analysis, TCR association rates were found to vary across HLA loci, with the most associated TCRs seen for DRB1 alleles and the fewest for HLA-C alleles. The cohort was sequenced for TCR beta chains only, and without alpha or paired-chain data the features that could be detected were limited. Specific HLA alleles were associated with 16,951 TCR beta sequences at a false discovery rate of 0.05 in a later analysis. The authors suggested that the approach could potentially be extended to other disease states and immunological phenotypes. In an earlier analysis of around 600 of the donors, most TCR beta V segments were observed in productive rearrangements about 87% or about 30% of the time, broadly matching IMGT annotations. CMV serostatus was the only immune exposure information available for the cohort. A later analysis found that HLA-associated TCR beta chains were more clonally expanded and had lower generation probabilities than equally common non-associated chains. Because HLA typing was unavailable for some donors at each locus, only the typed subset was used in association tests. A cluster of highly shared sequence variants was judged likely to represent a technical artifact of the sequencing pipeline. Compared with the roughly 600-donor mean, donors in an Asian-associated ancestry cluster had fewer N-insertions in productive TCRs, according to a later genetic analysis. The presence/absence analyses assumed that sequencing depth was roughly uniform across donors, and that assumption may not be true. Linkage disequilibrium might explain the correlated functional status among segregating V segments, but an unknown experimental factor could not be excluded. When HLA alleles, especially DR and DQ, strongly co-occurred, TCR associations were difficult to assign to individual alleles. Most TCR sequences were observed very rarely across donors, whereas some public TCRs were present in many individuals. In a later analysis, most CMV-associated TCR beta chains were found to appear HLA-restricted, with HLA associations seemingly driven largely by CMV exposure. A further reported finding was that TCR beta sequences accurately predicted the HLA-A and HLA-B alleles for most subjects in the first cohort. Because counts were too low, seventeen rarely observed V segments, including chromosome 9 orphons, were left out of the earlier analysis of some 600 of the donors. A few of the identified cytomegalovirus-associated TCR beta chains were confirmed in vitro to be specific for cytomegalovirus antigens.

In total, 630 or so healthy bone marrow donors made up the cohort. Cohort members were all nominally healthy when sampled, although unrecorded immune exposures were likely present. The donor tested CMV seropositive, placing the donor among the roughly 300 seropositive members of the cohort. A peripheral blood sample was provided by each donor, and peripheral blood mononuclear cells were used for TCR beta sequencing. Genomic DNA was extracted from the blood cell samples with the Qiagen DNeasy Blood Extraction Kit. Regarding this clone: Its cognate antigen has yet to be identified. No much larger clone exists at a distance of one base, and base qualities are not known.

Material for sequencing was PBMCs. The chain employs TRBV28 and TRBJ2-1, and 10 junction bases match TRBD2. This sequence was found in a woman aged 18-30 years in good health and CMV-seropositive. The DNA sequence follows: TGTGCCAGCAGTTTGAGTCTAGCGGGAGTGGGTGAGCAGTTCTTC. Its protein product is CASSLSLAGVGEQFF.